By share, the clone carrying this T cell receptor (beta chain) ranks as medium-sized. This beta chain is an off-target read within a library intended for alpha chains, so its frequency means little. Described time point: sample taken at primary tumor resection. Frozen PBMC, nontumor lung or tumor provided whole RNA, which was sequenced unsorted. The cohort: 70 to 85 early-stage, untreated non-small cell lung cancer patients. TCR cDNA molecules each had a unique molecular identifier. TCRdb fed the 5' RACE reads into MiXCR, producing one record per CDR3 protein. The sample contains about 10,000 distinct CDR3 sequences, 3.5% to 4% of which appear only once. There are 16 residues in the CDR3. Deletions cut 3 bases from V and 0 bases from J, with 12 bases between. The germline CDR1 and CDR2 sequences are DFQATT and SNEGSKA (reference sequence). The sample originates from a study of spatial heterogeneity in lung cancer. Study at large: Among detected sequences, beta-chain ones consistently exceeded alpha-chain ones in number. Every unique TCR and UMI combination, on average, appeared more than ten times in raw reads.

The J gene is TRBJ1-6, the V gene TRBV20-1; D is ambiguous. This material consisted of normal lung tissue next to the tumor, taken at surgery. This clonotype was sampled from a male donor with early-stage non-small cell lung cancer. CDR3 in DNA: TGCAGTGCTAGGACACTACTCAGCTCCTATAATTCACCCCTCCACTTT. The encoded protein is CSARTLLSSYNSPLHF.